This TCR beta chain was recovered during a study of blood T cell repertoires in COVID-19. Background on the study: Acute and convalescent COVID-19 specimens originated in the United States, Italy and Spain.

Libraries were prepared by immunoSEQ multiplex PCR; TCRdb keeps only in-frame clonotypes and omits some of them. The sample lists 140,000 to 150,000 clones, approximately 88% occurring once. The CDR3 has 18 residues. The germline V gene has CDR1 KGHSH and CDR2 LQKENI. The ends lost 3 bases at V and 1 base at J; junction bases unmatched: 9. Only one count was recorded for this clone. Input material: peripheral blood. This TCR came from a man in his 60s with active or convalescent COVID-19. This rearrangement joins TRBV18 to TRBJ2-4; 10 bases align to TRBD2. The DNA for the CDR3 is TGTGCCAGCTCACCCGGACTAGCGGCGTGGGGGGCCAAAAACATTCAGTACTTC. Its protein is CASSPGLAAWGAKNIQYF.